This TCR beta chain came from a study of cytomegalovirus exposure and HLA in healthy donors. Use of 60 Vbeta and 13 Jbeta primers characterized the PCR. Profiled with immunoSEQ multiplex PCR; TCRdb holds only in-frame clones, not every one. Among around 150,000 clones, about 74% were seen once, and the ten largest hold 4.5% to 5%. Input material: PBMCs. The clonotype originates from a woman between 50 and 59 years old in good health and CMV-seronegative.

CDR3 residues: CASSLGGTLNTEAFF. The CDR3 coding sequence is TGCGCCAGCAGCTTGGGCGGGACCTTGAACACTGAAGCTTTCTTT. The V and J genes are TRBV5-1 and TRBJ1-1; maybe TRBD1 (5 bases). Germline values: CDR1 SGHRS, CDR2 YFSETQ. The CDR3 runs to 15 residues. V was clipped by 0 bases and J by 0 bases, with 9 bases between them. Full variable domain (rest looked up from reference TRBV5-1 and TRBJ1-1): KAGVTQTPRYLIKTRGQQVTLSCSPISGHRSVSWYQQTPGQGLQFLFEYFSETQRNKGNFPGRFSGRQFSNSRSEMNVSTLELGDSALYLCASSLGGTLNTEAFFGQGTRLTVV.